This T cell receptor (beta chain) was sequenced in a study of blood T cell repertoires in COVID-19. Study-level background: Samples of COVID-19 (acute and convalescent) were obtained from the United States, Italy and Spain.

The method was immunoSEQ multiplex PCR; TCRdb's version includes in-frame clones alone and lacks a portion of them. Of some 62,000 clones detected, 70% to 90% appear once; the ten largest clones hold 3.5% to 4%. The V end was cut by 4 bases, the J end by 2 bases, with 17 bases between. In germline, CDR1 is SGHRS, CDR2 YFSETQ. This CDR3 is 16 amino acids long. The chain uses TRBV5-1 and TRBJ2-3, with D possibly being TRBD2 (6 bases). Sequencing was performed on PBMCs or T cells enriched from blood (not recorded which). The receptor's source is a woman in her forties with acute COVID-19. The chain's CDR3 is CASSRGADSFTDTQYF. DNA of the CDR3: TGCGCCAGCAGCCGCGGGGCCGACAGCTTCACAGATACGCAGTATTTT.